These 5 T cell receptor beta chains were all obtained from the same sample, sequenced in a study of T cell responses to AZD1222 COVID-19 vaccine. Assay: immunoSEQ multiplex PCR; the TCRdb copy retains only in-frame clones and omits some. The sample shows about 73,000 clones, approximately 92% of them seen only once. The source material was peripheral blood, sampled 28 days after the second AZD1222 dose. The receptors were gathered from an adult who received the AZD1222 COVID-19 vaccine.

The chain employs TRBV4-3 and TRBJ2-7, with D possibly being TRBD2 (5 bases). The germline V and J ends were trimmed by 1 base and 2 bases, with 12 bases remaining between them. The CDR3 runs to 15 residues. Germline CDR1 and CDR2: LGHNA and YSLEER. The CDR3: CASSQGVGDPYEQYF. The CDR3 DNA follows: TGCGCCAGCAGCCAAGGGGTGGGAGATCCCTACGAGCAGTACTTC.

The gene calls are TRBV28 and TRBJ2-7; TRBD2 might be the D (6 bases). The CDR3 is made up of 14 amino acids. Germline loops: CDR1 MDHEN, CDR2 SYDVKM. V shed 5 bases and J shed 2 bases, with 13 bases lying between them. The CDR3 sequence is CASSPPGLTYEQYF. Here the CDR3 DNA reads TGTGCCAGCAGTCCTCCGGGACTCACCTACGAGCAGTACTTC.

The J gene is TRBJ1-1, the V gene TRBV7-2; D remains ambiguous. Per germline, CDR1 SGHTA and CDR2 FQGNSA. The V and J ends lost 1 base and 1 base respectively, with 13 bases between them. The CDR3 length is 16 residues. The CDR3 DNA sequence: TGTGCCAGCAGCTTAGATTCCGGCCTTCGGAACACTGAAGCTTTCTTT. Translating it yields CASSLDSGLRNTEAFF.

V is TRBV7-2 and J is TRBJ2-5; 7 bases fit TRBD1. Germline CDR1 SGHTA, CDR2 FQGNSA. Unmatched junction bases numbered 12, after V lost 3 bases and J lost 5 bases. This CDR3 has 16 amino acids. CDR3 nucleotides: TGTGCCAGCAGCTTCCGCCCGAGACAGGGTTGGGAGACCCAGTACTTC. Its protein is CASSFRPRQGWETQYF.

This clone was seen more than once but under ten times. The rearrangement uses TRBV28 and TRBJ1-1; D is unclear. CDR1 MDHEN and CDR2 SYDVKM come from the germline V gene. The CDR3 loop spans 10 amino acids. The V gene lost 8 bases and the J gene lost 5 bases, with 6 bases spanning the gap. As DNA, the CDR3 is TGTGCCAGCCGTAGGACTGAAGCTTTCTTT. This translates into CASRRTEAFF.